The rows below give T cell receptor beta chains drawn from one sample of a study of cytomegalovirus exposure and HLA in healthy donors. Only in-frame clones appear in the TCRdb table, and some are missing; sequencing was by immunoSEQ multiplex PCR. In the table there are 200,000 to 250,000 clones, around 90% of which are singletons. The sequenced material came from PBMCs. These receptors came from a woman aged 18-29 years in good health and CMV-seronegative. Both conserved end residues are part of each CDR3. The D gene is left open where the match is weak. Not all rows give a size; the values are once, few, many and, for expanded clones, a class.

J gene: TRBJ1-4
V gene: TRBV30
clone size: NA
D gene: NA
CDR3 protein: CAWSAKRPTNEKLFF
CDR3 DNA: TGTGCCTGGAGTGCCAAGCGACCAACTAATGAAAAACTGTTTTTT

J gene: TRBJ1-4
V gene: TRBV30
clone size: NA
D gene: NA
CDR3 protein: CAWGVGAGEKLFF
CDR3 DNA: TGTGCCTGGGGGGTGGGTGCGGGTGAAAAACTGTTTTTT

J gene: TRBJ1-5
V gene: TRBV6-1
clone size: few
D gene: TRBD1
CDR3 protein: CASSAGQGAIRNQPQHF
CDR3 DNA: TGTGCCAGCAGTGCGGGACAGGGGGCTATCCGCAATCAGCCCCAGCATTTT

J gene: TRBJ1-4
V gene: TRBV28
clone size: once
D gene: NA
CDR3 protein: CASSSGTLNEKLFF
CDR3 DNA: TGTGCCAGCAGTTCCGGAACACTAAATGAAAAACTGTTTTTT

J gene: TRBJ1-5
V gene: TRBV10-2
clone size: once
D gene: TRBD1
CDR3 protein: CASRGQGLIQPQHF
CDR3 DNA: TGCGCCAGCAGGGGACAGGGGCTGATTCAGCCCCAGCATTTT

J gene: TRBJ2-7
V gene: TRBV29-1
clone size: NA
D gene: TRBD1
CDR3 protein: CSGRTGFEQYF
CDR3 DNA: TGCAGCGGACGGACAGGTTTCGAGCAGTACTTC

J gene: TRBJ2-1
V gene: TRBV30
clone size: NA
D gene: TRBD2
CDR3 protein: CAWAVYGRVLDNEQFF
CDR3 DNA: TGTGCCTGGGCCGTGTACGGGAGGGTTCTGGACAATGAGCAGTTCTTC

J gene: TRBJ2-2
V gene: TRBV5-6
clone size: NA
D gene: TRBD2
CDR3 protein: CASSFRLAANTGELFF
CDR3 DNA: TGTGCCAGCAGCTTTCGACTAGCGGCTAACACCGGGGAGCTGTTTTTT

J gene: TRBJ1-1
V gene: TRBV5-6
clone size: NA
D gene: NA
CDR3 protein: CASSWTTGNTEAFF
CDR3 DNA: TGTGCCAGCAGCTGGACGACAGGGAACACTGAAGCTTTCTTT

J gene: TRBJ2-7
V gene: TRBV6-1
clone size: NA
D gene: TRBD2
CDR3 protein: CASSGLAGPYEQYF
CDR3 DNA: TGTGCCAGCAGTGGGCTAGCGGGGCCCTACGAGCAGTACTTC

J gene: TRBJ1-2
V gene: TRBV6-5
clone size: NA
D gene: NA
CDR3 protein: CASSPAGSGGYTF
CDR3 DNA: TGTGCCAGCAGCCCCGCAGGGTCAGGTGGCTACACCTTC

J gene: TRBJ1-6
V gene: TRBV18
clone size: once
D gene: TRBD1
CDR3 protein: CASSPEMTGVHGSPLHF
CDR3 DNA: TGTGCCAGCTCACCAGAAATGACAGGGGTACACGGTTCACCCCTCCACTTT

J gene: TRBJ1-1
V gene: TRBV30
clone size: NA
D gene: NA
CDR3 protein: CAWSVTGKVAMSTEAFF
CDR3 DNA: TGTGCCTGGAGTGTAACGGGGAAAGTTGCGATGAGCACTGAAGCTTTCTTT

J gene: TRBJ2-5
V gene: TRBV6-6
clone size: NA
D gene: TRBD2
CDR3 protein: CASRIGGGSQETQYF
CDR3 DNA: TGTGCCAGCAGAATCGGCGGGGGGTCGCAAGAGACCCAGTACTTC

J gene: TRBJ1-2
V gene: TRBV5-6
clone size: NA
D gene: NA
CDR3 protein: CASSPISTRTMEGYTF
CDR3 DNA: TGTGCCAGCAGCCCCATAAGTACTAGGACCATGGAGGGCTACACCTTC

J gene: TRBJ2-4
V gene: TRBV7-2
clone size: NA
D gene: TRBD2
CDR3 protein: CASSPTRAPGGQNIQYF
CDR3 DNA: TGTGCCAGCAGCCCCACCCGGGCCCCGGGGGGGCAAAACATTCAGTACTTC

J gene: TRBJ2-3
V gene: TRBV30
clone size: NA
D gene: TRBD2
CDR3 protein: CAVGRAQADTQYF
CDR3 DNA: TGTGCCGTGGGGAGGGCCCAGGCAGATACGCAGTATTTT

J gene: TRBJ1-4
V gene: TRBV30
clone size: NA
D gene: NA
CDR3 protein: CAWSPGDEKLFF
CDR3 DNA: TGTGCCTGGAGCCCAGGGGATGAAAAACTGTTTTTT

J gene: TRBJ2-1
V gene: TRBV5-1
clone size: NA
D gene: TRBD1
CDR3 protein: CASSLGLRGSSYNEQFF
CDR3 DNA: TGCGCCAGCAGCTTGGGACTCAGGGGGAGCTCCTACAATGAGCAGTTCTTC

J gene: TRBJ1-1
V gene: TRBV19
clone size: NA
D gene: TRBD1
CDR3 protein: CASSILGTGGVNTEAFF
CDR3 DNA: TGTGCCAGTAGTATATTGGGGACAGGGGGTGTGAACACTGAAGCTTTCTTT

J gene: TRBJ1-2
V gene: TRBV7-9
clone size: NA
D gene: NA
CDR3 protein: CASSPWTDWNYGYTF
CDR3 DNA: TGTGCCAGCAGCCCATGGACAGATTGGAACTATGGCTACACCTTC

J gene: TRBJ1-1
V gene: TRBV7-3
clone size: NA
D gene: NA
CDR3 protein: CASSPTDRGQNTEAFF
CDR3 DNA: TGTGCCAGCAGCCCGACGGACAGAGGACAAAACACTGAAGCTTTCTTT

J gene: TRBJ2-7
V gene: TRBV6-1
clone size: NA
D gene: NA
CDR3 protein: CASGGQYLSYEQYF
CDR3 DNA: TGTGCCAGCGGAGGACAGTACCTTTCCTACGAGCAGTACTTC

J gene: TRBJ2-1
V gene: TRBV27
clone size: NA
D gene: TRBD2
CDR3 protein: CASSFNSGVYNEQFF
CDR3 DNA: TGTGCCAGCAGTTTCAATAGCGGGGTTTACAATGAGCAGTTCTTC

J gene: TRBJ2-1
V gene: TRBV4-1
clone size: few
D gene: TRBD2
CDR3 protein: CASSQIDLGLAGHNEQFF
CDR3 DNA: TGCGCCAGCAGCCAAATAGACCTGGGACTAGCGGGTCACAATGAGCAGTTCTTC

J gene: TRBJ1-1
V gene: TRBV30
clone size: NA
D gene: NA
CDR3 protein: CAWRRNGRGNTEAFF
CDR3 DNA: TGTGCCTGGAGACGGAATGGGCGGGGGAACACTGAAGCTTTCTTT

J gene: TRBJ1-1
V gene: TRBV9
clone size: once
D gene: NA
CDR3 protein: CASSVAGTSEAFF
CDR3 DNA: TGTGCCAGCAGCGTGGCCGGGACAAGTGAAGCTTTCTTT

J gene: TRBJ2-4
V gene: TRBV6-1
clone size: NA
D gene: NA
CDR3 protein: CASSPRTQNIQYF
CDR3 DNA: TGTGCCAGCAGTCCCCGGACTCAAAACATTCAGTACTTC

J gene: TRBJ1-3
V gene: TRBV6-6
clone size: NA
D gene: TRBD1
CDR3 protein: CASSYADRSGNTIYF
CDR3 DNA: TGTGCCAGCAGTTATGCGGACAGGTCTGGAAACACCATATATTTT

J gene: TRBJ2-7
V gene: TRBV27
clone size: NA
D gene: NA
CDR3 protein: CASSAGWGFSYEQYF
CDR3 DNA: TGTGCCAGCAGTGCTGGCTGGGGCTTCTCCTACGAGCAGTACTTC

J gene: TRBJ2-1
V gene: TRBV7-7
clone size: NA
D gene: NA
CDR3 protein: CASSLAPDPRNEQFF
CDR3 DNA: TGTGCCAGCAGCTTAGCACCCGATCCGCGCAATGAGCAGTTCTTC